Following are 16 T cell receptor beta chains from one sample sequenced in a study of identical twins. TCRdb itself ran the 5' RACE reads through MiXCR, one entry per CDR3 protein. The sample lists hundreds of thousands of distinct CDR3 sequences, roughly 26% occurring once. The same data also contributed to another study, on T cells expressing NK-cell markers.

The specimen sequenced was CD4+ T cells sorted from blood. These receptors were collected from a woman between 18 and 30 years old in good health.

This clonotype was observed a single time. CDR3 nucleotide sequence: TGCGCCAGCAGAGGAAGCGGGTTGAACACTGAAGCTTTCTTT. Amino acid sequence: CASRGSGLNTEAFF. The chain joins TRBV10-2 to TRBJ1-1; no reliable D call. Germline CDR1 WSHSY, CDR2 SAAADI. The CDR3 covers 14 residues. Trimming took 6 bases from V and 0 from J, leaving 11 bases between them.

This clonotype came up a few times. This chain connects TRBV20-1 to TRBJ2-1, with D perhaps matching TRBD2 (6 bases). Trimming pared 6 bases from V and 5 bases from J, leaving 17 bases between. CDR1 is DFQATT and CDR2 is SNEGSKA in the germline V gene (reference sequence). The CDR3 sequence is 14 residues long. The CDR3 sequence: CSAREIADHNEQFF. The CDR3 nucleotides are TGCAGTGCCCGCGAAATAGCGGATCACAATGAGCAGTTCTTC.

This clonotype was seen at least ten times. The CDR3 sequence: CASSLEAGRVSGYTF. CDR3 in DNA: TGTGCCAGCAGCTTAGAAGCGGGTAGAGTCTCTGGCTACACCTTC. The rearrangement uses TRBV7-8 and TRBJ1-2; D not resolved. The CDR3 is 15 residues long. Germline V gene lookup returns CDR1 SGHVS and CDR2 FQNEAQ. V was shortened by 1 base and J by 7 bases, with 16 bases between the two germline ends.

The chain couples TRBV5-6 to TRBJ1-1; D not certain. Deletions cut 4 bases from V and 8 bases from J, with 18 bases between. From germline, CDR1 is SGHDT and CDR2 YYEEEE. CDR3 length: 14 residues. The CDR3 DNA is TGTGCCAGCAGCCCCCGGCTTTTCAGCGGGGAAGCTTTCTTT. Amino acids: CASSPRLFSGEAFF.

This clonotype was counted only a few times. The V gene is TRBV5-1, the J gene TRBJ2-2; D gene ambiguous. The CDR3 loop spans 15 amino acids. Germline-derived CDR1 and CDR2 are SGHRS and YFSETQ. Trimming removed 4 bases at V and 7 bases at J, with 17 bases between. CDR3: CASSHSSARGGELFF. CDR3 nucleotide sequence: TGCGCCAGCAGCCACTCGAGCGCGCGTGGCGGGGAGCTGTTTTTT. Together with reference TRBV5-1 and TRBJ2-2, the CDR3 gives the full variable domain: KAGVTQTPRYLIKTRGQQVTLSCSPISGHRSVSWYQQTPGQGLQFLFEYFSETQRNKGNFPGRFSGRQFSNSRSEMNVSTLELGDSALYLCASSHSSARGGELFFGEGSRLTVL.

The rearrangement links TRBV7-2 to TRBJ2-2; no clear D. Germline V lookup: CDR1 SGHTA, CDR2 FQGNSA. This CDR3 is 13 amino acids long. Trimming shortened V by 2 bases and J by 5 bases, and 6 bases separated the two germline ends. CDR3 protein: CASSLIHTGELFF. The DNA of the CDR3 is TGTGCCAGCAGCTTAATTCATACCGGGGAGCTGTTTTTT.

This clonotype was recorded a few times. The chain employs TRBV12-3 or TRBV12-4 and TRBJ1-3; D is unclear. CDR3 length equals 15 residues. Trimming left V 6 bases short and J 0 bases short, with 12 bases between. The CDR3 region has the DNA TGTGCCAGCAGACCACCGGGGTACTCTGGAAACACCATATATTTT. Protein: CASRPPGYSGNTIYF.

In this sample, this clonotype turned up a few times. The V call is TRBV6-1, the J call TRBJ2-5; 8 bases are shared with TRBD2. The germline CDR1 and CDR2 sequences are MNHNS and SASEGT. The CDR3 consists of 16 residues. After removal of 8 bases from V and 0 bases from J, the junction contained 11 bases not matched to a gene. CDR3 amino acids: CASQSVAGWDQETQYF. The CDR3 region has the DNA TGTGCCAGCCAATCTGTAGCGGGGTGGGACCAAGAGACCCAGTACTTC.

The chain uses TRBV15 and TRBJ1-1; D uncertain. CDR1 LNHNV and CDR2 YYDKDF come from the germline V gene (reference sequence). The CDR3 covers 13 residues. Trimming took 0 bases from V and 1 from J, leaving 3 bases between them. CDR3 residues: CATSRDWNTEAFF. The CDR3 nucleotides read TGTGCCACCAGCAGAGACTGGAACACTGAAGCTTTCTTT.

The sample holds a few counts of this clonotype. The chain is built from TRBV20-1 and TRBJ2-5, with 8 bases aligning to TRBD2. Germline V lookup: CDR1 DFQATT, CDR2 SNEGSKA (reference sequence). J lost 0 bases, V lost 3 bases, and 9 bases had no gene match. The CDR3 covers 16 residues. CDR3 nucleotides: TGCAGTGCTAGTGGTCCGGGACTAGTCAACCAAGAGACCCAGTACTTC. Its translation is CSASGPGLVNQETQYF.

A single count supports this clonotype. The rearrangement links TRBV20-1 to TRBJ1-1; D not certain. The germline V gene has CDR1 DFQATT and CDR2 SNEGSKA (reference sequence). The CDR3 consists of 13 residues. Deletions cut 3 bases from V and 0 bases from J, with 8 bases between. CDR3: CSASRSVNTEAFF. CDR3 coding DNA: TGCAGTGCTAGTCGTTCTGTGAACACTGAAGCTTTCTTT.

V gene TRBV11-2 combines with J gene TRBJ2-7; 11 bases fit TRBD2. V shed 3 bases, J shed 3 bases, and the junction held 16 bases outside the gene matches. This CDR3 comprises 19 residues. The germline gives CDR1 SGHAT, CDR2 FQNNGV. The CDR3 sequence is CASSFPTSGTKPKYYEQYF. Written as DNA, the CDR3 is TGTGCCAGCAGCTTCCCGACTAGCGGGACTAAGCCAAAATACTACGAGCAGTACTTC.

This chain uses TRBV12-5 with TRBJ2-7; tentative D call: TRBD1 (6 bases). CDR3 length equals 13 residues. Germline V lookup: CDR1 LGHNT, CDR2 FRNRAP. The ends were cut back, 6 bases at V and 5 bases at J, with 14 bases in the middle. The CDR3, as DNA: TGTGCTAGTGGGGCCGGGACATGGAACGAGCAGTACTTC. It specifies CASGAGTWNEQYF.

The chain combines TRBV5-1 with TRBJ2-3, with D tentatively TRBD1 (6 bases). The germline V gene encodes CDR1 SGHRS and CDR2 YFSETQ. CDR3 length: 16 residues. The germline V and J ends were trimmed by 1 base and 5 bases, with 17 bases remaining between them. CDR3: CASSLSQGLLGDTQYF. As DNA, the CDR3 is TGCGCCAGCAGCTTGTCGCAGGGGTTATTGGGAGATACGCAGTATTTT.

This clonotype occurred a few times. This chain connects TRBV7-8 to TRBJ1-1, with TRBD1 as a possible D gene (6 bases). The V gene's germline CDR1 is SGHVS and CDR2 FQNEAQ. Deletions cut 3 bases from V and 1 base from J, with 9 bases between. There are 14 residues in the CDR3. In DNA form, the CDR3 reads TGTGCCAGCAGCTTCGGACAGAGGAACACTGAAGCTTTCTTT. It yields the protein CASSFGQRNTEAFF.

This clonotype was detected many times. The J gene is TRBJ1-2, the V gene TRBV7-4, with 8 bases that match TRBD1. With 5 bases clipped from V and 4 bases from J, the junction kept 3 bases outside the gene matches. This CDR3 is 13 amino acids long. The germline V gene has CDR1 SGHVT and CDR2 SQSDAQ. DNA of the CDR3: TGTGCCAGCAGCCCGACAGGGGTCTATGGCTACACCTTC. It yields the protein CASSPTGVYGYTF.